These T cell receptor beta chains were read from a single sample in a study of blood T cell repertoires in COVID-19. The protocol was immunoSEQ multiplex PCR, while the TCRdb copy is restricted to in-frame clones and leaves out a portion. The table lists about 140,000 clones, roughly 76% of them singletons. The specimen was peripheral blood. The origin of the receptors is an elderly man with acute or convalescent COVID-19. CDR3s leave out the opening cysteine and the closing phenylalanine or tryptophan. The listing skips clone size in some rows; elsewhere it reads once, few, many or a size class.

TRBJ1-4,.,TRBV4-3,ASSQGGQGLNEKLF
TRBJ1-6,.,TRBV5-4,ASSLDRSSPLH
TRBJ1-5,.,TRBV6-5,ASSTGQISNQPQH
TRBJ1-2,.,TRBV19,ASSNPSSGGYT
TRBJ2-7,.,TRBV5-1,ASSLSTGSDEQY
TRBJ1-4,.,TRBV28,ASRNQGAGRNEKLF
TRBJ1-5,.,TRBV4-1,ASSPAGFSQPQH
TRBJ2-5,.,TRBV11-2,ASSSQNPGLAGEETQY
TRBJ2-5,.,TRBV19,ASSPPGSITETQY
TRBJ2-2,.,TRBV6-4,ASRGPTGELF
TRBJ2-2,few,TRBV28,ASNEVYTGELF
TRBJ2-7,.,TRBV4-3,ASSRDSSSYEQY
TRBJ2-7,once,TRBV25-1,ASKRTGSYEQY
TRBJ1-2,.,TRBV7-2,ASSRPGHSLYGYT
TRBJ1-1,.,TRBV7-3,ASSLSRNTEAF
TRBJ1-5,many,TRBV19,ASSNPGQGNQPQH
TRBJ2-5,.,TRBV6-1,ASSEAGLTLQETQY
TRBJ2-5,.,TRBV3-1/TRBV3-2,ASSQGRRVETQY
TRBJ1-4,.,TRBV29-1,SVRGPNEKLF
TRBJ2-3,once,TRBV5-1,ASSLALAGPDTQY
TRBJ1-1,.,TRBV28,ASRVFRQTAEAF
TRBJ2-7,few,TRBV11-2,ASSSGQVYEQY
TRBJ1-1,.,TRBV7-3,ASSLRGGGNTEAF
TRBJ2-3,.,TRBV5-1,ASGRGTDTQY
TRBJ1-5,.,TRBV27,ASSLLEASNQPQH
TRBJ2-5,.,TRBV5-1,ASSLGLAGQQETQY
TRBJ2-5,.,TRBV6-1,ASSEGLAGPLEAQY
TRBJ2-2,.,TRBV20-1,SASDGGAIGELF
TRBJ1-4,.,TRBV7-9,ASSPGQGGYTNEKLF
TRBJ2-7,.,TRBV7-3,ASSLIALTGDYEQY
TRBJ2-5,.,TRBV5-4,ASSFRGFGETQY
TRBJ1-1,.,TRBV12-3/TRBV12-4,ASTYRDEAF
TRBJ1-4,.,TRBV2,ASSEDRVEEKLF
TRBJ1-4,.,TRBV29-1,SVVGSGNEKLF
TRBJ2-5,.,TRBV29-1,SVYRGLETQY
TRBJ2-3,.,TRBV24-1,ATSDRQGASDTQY
TRBJ2-5,few,TRBV3-1/TRBV3-2,ASSQVVSTQY
TRBJ2-7,.,TRBV3-1/TRBV3-2,ASSPTGGIYEQY
TRBJ2-2,.,TRBV5-5,ASSLSPGKGGELF
TRBJ1-2,.,TRBV27,ASSSLSTGINYGYT
TRBJ2-1,.,TRBV5-1,ASSLEAAAYNEQF
TRBJ1-5,.,TRBV19,ASSPPPGQVHQPQH
TRBJ1-1,.,TRBV6-1,ASSEHRGGAF
TRBJ2-5,once,TRBV20-1,SAVISETQY
TRBJ1-6,.,TRBV6-2/TRBV6-3,ASTPVPGHYNSPLH
TRBJ2-3,.,TRBV24-1,ATQKGVKFTDTQY
TRBJ2-2,.,TRBV28,ASSPLGTASQVSGELF